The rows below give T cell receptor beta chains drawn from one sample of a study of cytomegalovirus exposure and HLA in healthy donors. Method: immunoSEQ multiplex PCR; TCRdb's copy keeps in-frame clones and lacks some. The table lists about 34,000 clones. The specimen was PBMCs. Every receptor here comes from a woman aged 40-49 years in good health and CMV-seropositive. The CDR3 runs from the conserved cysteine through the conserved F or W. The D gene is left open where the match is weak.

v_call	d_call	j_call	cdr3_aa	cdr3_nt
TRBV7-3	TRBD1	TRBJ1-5	CASSQDRGSNQPQHF	TGTGCCAGCAGCCAAGACAGGGGGAGCAATCAGCCCCAGCATTTT
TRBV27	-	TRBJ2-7	CASFTSSYEQYF	TGTGCCAGCTTTACTAGCTCCTACGAGCAGTACTTC
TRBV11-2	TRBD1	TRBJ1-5	CASSPRQGVNQPQHF	TGTGCCAGCAGCCCAAGACAGGGAGTTAATCAGCCCCAGCATTTT
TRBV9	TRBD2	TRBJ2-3	CASSVDPTGGPDTQYF	TGTGCCAGCAGCGTAGATCCAACGGGAGGACCAGATACGCAGTATTTT
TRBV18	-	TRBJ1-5	CASSRDNNQPQHF	TGTGCCAGCTCCAGGGACAACAATCAGCCCCAGCATTTT
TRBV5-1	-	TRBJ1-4	CASSAFDSSNEKLFF	TGCGCCAGCAGTGCTTTCGACAGCTCTAATGAAAAACTGTTTTTT
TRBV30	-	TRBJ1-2	CAWSDGVNYGYTF	TGTGCCTGGAGTGACGGAGTAAACTATGGCTACACCTTC
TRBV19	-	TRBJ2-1	CASSIPGEYNEQFF	TGTGCCAGTAGTATTCCGGGGGAGTACAATGAGCAGTTCTTC
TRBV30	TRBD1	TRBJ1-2	CAWSGGQGAHGYTF	TGTGCCTGGAGTGGGGGACAGGGGGCACATGGCTACACCTTC
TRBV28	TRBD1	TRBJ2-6	CASSSTGSGANVLTF	TGTGCCAGCAGTTCGACAGGGTCTGGGGCCAACGTCCTGACTTTC
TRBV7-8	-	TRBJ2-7	CASSLAGGALPNF	TGTGCCAGCAGCTTAGCCGGGGGTGCCCTACCTAACTTC
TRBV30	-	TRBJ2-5	CAWRGRLGAKTQYF	TGTGCCTGGCGTGGGAGGCTGGGCGCGAAGACCCAGTACTTC
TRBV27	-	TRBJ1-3	CASRLTGGNTIYF	TGTGCCAGCAGGTTGACGGGGGGAAACACCATATATTTT
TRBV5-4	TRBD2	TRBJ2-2	CASRQGTSGNTGELFF	TGTGCCAGCAGACAGGGGACTAGCGGGAACACCGGGGAGCTGTTTTTT
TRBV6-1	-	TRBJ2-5	CASSEVLAIPQTQYF	TGTGCCAGCAGTGAAGTATTAGCTATCCCGCAGACCCAGTACTTC
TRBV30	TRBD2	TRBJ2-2	CAWVAGGNTGELFF	TGTGCCTGGGTAGCGGGAGGAAACACCGGGGAGCTGTTTTTT
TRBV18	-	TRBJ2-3	CASSPLARSTDTQYF	TGTGCCAGCTCACCGTTAGCGAGAAGCACAGATACGCAGTATTTT
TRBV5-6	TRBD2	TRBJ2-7	CASSFLFETGTNYEQYF	TGTGCCAGCAGCTTTTTGTTTGAAACCGGGACTAACTACGAGCAGTACTTC
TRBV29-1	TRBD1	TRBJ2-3	CSVGFLATGDTDTQYF	TGCAGCGTTGGATTTCTAGCGACAGGGGACACAGATACGCAGTATTTT
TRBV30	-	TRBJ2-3	CAWSESRFGKQYF	TGTGCCTGGAGTGAATCCCGTTTCGGTAAGCAGTATTTT
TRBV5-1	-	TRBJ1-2	CASSLGPGYGYGYTF	TGCGCCAGCAGCCTTGGCCCAGGGTATGGCTATGGCTACACCTTC
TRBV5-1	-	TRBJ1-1	CASSLGGGFSAFF	TGCGCCAGCAGCTTGGGTGGGGGGTTTAGTGCTTTCTTT
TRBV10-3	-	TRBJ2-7	CAISESSFRSLKSFEQYF	TGTGCCATCAGTGAGTCTAGTTTCCGTAGTTTAAAGTCGTTCGAGCAGTACTTC
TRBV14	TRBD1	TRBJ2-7	CASSRTGGGYEQYF	TGTGCCAGCAGCCGGACAGGGGGCGGGTACGAGCAGTACTTC
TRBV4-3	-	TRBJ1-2	CASSQDRGVYGYTF	TGCGCCAGCAGCCAAGATCGGGGTGTCTATGGCTACACCTTC
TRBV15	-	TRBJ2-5	CATSREPRGETQYF	TGTGCCACCAGCAGAGAACCCAGGGGAGAGACCCAGTACTTC
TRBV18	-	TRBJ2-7	CASSPDTYEQYF	TGTGCCAGCTCACCGGACACCTACGAGCAGTACTTC
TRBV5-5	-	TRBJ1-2	CASSLAPDGRRGYTF	TGTGCCAGCAGCTTGGCTCCGGACGGGAGGAGGGGCTACACCTTC
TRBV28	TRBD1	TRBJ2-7	CASRIRQGDAYEQYF	TGTGCCAGCAGAATAAGACAGGGGGACGCCTACGAGCAGTACTTC
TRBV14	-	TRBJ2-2	CASSKAQALTGELFF	TGTGCCAGCAGCAAAGCTCAAGCGCTAACCGGGGAGCTGTTTTTT
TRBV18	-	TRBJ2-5	CASSAGKGALQETQYF	TGTGCCAGCTCAGCGGGTAAAGGCGCACTCCAAGAGACCCAGTACTTC
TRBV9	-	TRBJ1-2	CASSVGVTRLNGYTF	TGTGCCAGCAGCGTAGGAGTAACGAGATTGAATGGCTACACCTTC
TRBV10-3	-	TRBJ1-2	CAISESRDSGYTF	TGTGCCATCAGTGAGTCACGAGACTCTGGCTACACCTTC
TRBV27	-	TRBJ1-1	CASQILGGTEAFF	TGTGCCAGTCAGATCCTAGGTGGTACTGAAGCTTTCTTT
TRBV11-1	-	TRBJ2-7	CASSPFGPTYEQYF	TGTGCCAGCAGTCCTTTTGGGCCAACCTACGAGCAGTACTTC
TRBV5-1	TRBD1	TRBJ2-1	CASSWGPGVGGEQFF	TGCGCCAGCAGCTGGGGACCCGGAGTAGGGGGCGAGCAGTTCTTC
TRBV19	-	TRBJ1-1	CASKRTENTEAFF	TGTGCCAGTAAAAGGACAGAGAACACTGAAGCTTTCTTT
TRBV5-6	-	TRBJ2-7	CASSFGTSYEQYF	TGTGCCAGCAGCTTCGGGACATCCTACGAGCAGTACTTC
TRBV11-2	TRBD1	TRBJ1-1	CASSSTGGREAFF	TGTGCCAGCAGCTCTACAGGGGGGCGGGAAGCTTTCTTT
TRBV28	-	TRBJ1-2	CASSRGVIGYTF	TGTGCCAGCAGCCGGGGGGTGATTGGCTACACCTTC
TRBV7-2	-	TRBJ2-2	CASSLARSTPTGELFF	TGTGCCAGCAGCTTAGCGCGAAGTACCCCCACCGGGGAGCTGTTTTTT
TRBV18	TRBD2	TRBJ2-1	CASSPPGGLAGIGEQFF	TGTGCCAGCTCACCACCGGGGGGACTAGCGGGGATCGGGGAGCAGTTCTTC
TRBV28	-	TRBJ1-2	CASSYPGKGVYGYTF	TGTGCCAGCAGCTACCCCGGGAAGGGTGTCTATGGCTACACCTTC
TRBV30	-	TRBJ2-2	CAWSVLRDGELFF	TGTGCCTGGAGTGTACTACGGGACGGGGAGCTGTTTTTT
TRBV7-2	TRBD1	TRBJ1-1	CASSFSRLGTGGQAFF	TGTGCCAGCAGCTTTTCCAGACTCGGGACAGGGGGGCAGGCTTTCTTT
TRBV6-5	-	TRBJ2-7	CASRGTGWRQYF	TGTGCCAGCAGGGGTACAGGGTGGAGGCAGTACTTC
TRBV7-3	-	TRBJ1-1	CASSLTAGDTEAFF	TGTGCCAGCAGCTTAACGGCAGGGGACACTGAAGCTTTCTTT
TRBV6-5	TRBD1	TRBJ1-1	CASSSWTGSTEAFF	TGTGCCAGCAGTTCTTGGACAGGGAGCACTGAAGCTTTCTTT
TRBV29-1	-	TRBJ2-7	CSVGRAAGTEQYF	TGCAGCGTGGGACGGGCTGCGGGAACCGAGCAGTACTTC
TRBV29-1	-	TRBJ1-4	CSVLSGFGEKLFF	TGCAGCGTTCTTTCAGGGTTCGGGGAAAAACTGTTTTTT
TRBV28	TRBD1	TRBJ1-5	CASSPGSPRGLYQPQHF	TGTGCCAGCAGTCCAGGCTCCCCCAGGGGGCTCTATCAGCCCCAGCATTTT
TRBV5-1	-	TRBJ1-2	CASSAGPAGYTF	TGCGCCAGCAGCGCAGGCCCCGCTGGCTACACCTTC
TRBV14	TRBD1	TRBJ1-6	CASSPGTVYNSPLHF	TGTGCCAGCAGCCCCGGGACAGTTTATAATTCACCCCTCCACTTT